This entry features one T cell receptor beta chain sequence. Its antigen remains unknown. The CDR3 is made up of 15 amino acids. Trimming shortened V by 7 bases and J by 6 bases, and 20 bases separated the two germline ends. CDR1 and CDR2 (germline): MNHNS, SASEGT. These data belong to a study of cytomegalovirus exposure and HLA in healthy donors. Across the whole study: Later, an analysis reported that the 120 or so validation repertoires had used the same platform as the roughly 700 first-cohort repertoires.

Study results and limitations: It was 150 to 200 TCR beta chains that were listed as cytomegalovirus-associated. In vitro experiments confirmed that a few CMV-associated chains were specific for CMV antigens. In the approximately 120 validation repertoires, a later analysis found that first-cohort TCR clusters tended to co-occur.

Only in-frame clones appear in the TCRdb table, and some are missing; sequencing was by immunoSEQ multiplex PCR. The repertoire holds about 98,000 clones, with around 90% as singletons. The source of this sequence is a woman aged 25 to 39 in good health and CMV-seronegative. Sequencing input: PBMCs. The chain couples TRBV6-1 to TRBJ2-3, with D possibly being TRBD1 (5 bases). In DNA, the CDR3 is TGTGCCAGCAATTTGGGGCCCTCTTCTGTGGATACGCAGTATTTT. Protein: CASNLGPSSVDTQYF.